This TCR beta chain was documented in a study of shared clonotypes between healthy human individuals. Study information: Plates per donor: three CD4 naive, three CD4 memory, two CD8 naive, one CD8 memory.

Generated by immunoSEQ multiplex PCR, the TCRdb table keeps only in-frame clones and is missing some. The table includes about 2,200,000 clones, about 92% detected once. The CDR3 covers 15 residues. The trim removed 2 bases at V and 2 bases at J, leaving 6 bases unmatched. Looked up from germline, CDR1 is SGHRS and CDR2 is YFSETQ. Details on this clone: Its specificity is not known.

Selected positively for CCR7 and CD45RO-negative, naive CD8 cells excluded terminally differentiated effector memory CD45RA+ cells. Study-wide findings and caveats: Clonotype sharing among donors likely depends on sequencing depth. Sampling used blood alone; tissue repertoires probably differ.

The TCR originated in a man between 18 and 29 years old in good health. Some clones in this sample may be carry-over from other donors' samples. The sample taken for sequencing was naive CD8+ T cells from PBMCs. V gene TRBV5-1 combines with J gene TRBJ1-1; TRBD1 matches at 7 bases. DNA of the CDR3: TGCGCCAGCAGCTTTGGCAGGGGGGAAAACACTGAAGCTTTCTTT. It translates to CASSFGRGENTEAFF.